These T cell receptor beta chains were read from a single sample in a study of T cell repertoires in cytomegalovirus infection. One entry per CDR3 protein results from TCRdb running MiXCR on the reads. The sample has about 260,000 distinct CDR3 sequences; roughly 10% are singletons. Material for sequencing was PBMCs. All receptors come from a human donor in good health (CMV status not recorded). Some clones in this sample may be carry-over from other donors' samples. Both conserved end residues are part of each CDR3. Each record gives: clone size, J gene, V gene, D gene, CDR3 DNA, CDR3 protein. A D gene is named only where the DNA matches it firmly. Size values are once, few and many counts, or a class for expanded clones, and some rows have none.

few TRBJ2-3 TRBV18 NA TGTGCCAGCTCACCAGCGGGGACTAGCACAGATACGCAGTATTTT CASSPAGTSTDTQYF
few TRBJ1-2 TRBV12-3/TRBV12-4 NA TGTGCCAGCAGTCCCCAGGGTATGGTCTATGGCTACACCTTC CASSPQGMVYGYTF
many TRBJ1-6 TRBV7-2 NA TGTGCCAGCAGCTTAGAGGGGACAAGTAATTCACCCCTCCACTTT CASSLEGTSNSPLHF
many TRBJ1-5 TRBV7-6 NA TGTGCCAGCAGCTTAGCTTCAGGGGCTAGCAATCAGCCCCAGCATTTT CASSLASGASNQPQHF
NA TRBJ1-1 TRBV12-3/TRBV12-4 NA TGTGCCAGCAGTTCTGACAGGTACACTGAAGCTTTCTTT CASSSDRYTEAFF
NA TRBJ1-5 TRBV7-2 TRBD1 TGTGCCAGCAGCGCCCATCCGGGACAGGGGGTCCAGCCCCAGCATTTT CASSAHPGQGVQPQHF
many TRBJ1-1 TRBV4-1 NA TGCGCCAGCAGCCAAGCAATGGAGAACACTGAAGCTTTCTTT CASSQAMENTEAFF
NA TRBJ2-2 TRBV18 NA TGTGCCAGCTCACCATGGGTAGCGAACACCCGGGAGCTGTTTTTT CASSPWVANTRELFF
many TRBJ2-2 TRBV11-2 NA TGTGCCAGCAGCTTAGTTTTAAGGGACACCGGGGAGCTGTTTTTT CASSLVLRDTGELFF
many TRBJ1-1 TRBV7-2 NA TGTGCCAGCTGTCGGACCGACGGCGATAGGACTGAAGCTTTCTTT CASCRTDGDRTEAFF
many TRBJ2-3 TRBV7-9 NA TGTGCCAGCAGGTCAGCGGATACGCAGTATTTT CASRSADTQYF
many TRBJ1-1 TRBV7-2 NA TGTGCCAGCAGCTTAGGGTCAGGCACGGCCACTGAAGCTTTCTTT CASSLGSGTATEAFF
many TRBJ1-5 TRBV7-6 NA TGTGCCAGCAGCCCACTAGCGGGCGATAGCGGCCCGCCCCAGCATTTT CASSPLAGDSGPPQHF
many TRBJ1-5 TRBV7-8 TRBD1 TGTGCCAGCAGCCTAGGGACAGGGTATAATCAGCCCCAGCATTTT CASSLGTGYNQPQHF
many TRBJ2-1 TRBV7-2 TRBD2 TGTGCCAGCAGCTTAGGGAGGACTAGCGGGGGGGGGGATGAGCAGTTCTTC CASSLGRTSGGGDEQFF
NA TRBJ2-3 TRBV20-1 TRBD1 TGCAGTGCGCCCTCCCCGGGACAGGGTAGCGCAGATACGCAGTATTTT CSAPSPGQGSADTQYF
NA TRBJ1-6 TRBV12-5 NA TGTGCTAGTGGTTCGACTTTTTGGGGCTCCTATAATTCACCCCTCCACTTT CASGSTFWGSYNSPLHF
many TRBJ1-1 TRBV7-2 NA TGTGCCAGCAGCTTAGGGGGCCCCAGCGATAGGGCTTTCTTT CASSLGGPSDRAFF
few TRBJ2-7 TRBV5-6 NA TGTGCCAGCAGCTTGGGACACACCAGCTCCTACGAGCAGTACTTC CASSLGHTSSYEQYF
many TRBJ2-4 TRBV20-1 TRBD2 TGCAGTGCTAGTGTCGGGACTAGCGGGGGGCTGGCCAAAAACATTCAGTACTTC CSASVGTSGGLAKNIQYF
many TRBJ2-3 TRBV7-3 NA TGTGCCAGCAGCTCAATGAACGGGGGGCCCACAGATACGCAGTATTTT CASSSMNGGPTDTQYF
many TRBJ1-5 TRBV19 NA TGTGCCAGTAGTCAGGAGAGCAATCAGCCCCAGCATTTT CASSQESNQPQHF
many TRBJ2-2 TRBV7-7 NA TGTGCTAGCAGCTACAGGGTCGGGGAGCTGTTTTTT CASSYRVGELFF
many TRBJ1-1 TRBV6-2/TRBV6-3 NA TGTGCCAGCAGTTACTCCCAGCTGAACACTGAAGCTTTCTTT CASSYSQLNTEAFF
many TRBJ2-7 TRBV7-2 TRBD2 TGTGCCAGCAGCTTGATTCGGGCGGGAGACTACGAGCAGTACTTC CASSLIRAGDYEQYF
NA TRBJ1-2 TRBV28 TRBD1 TGTGCCAGCAGAGGCCGCAGGGGGGATGGCTACACCTTC CASRGRRGDGYTF
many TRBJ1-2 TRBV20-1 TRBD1 TGCAGTGCTAGAAGACAGGGGGCACGCATCTATGGCTACACCTTC CSARRQGARIYGYTF
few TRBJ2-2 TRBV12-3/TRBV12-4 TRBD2 TGTGCCAGCGACTCCCGCGCGGCGGGAGGGAACACCGGGGAGCTGTTTTTT CASDSRAAGGNTGELFF
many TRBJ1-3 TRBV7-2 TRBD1 TGTGCCAGCAGCTTAGTGCTGGGACAGGGGGAAAAATTCTCTGGAAACACCATATATTTT CASSLVLGQGEKFSGNTIYF
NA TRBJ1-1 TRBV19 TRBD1 TGTGCCAGTAAAGGGACAGGGGGAAGGAACACTGAAGCTTTCTTT CASKGTGGRNTEAFF
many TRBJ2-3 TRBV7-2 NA TGTGCCAGCAGCCCACATAGGACGGCGAGCACAGATACGCAGTATTTT CASSPHRTASTDTQYF
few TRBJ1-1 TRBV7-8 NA TGTGCCAGCAGCCCCCAGACAGCGAACACTGAAGCTTTCTTT CASSPQTANTEAFF
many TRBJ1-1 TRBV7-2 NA TGTGCCAGCAGCCCACTCGCTGCAGGTTATATGAACACTGAAGCTTTCTTT CASSPLAAGYMNTEAFF
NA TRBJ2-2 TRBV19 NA TGTGCCAGTAGTGGGCTCCCCACCGGGGAGCTGTTTTTT CASSGLPTGELFF
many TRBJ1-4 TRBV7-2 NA TGTGCCAGCAGCTCGCAGGGTGAAAAACTGTTTTTT CASSSQGEKLFF
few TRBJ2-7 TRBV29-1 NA TGCAGCGTTGGGGCCCACCACTACGAGCAGTACTTC CSVGAHHYEQYF
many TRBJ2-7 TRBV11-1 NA TGTGCCAGCAGCCCACAGCAAAGAATTTCCTACGAGCAGTACTTC CASSPQQRISYEQYF
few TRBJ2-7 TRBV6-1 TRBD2 TGTGCCAGCAGTCCGGGACTAGCGGGATTCTACGAGCAGTACTTC CASSPGLAGFYEQYF